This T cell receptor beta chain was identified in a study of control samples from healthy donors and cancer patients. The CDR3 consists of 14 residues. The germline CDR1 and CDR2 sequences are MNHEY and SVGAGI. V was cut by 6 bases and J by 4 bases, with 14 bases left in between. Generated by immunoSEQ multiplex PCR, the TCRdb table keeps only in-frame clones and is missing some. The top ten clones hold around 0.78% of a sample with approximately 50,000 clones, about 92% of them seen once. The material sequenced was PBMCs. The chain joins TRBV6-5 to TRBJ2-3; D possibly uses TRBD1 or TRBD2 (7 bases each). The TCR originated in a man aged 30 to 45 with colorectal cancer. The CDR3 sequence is CASRYRGGSDTQYF. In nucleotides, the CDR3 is TGTGCCAGCAGGTACAGGGGAGGGTCAGATACGCAGTATTTT.